These T cell receptor beta chains were read from a single sample in a study of beta chain features in type 1 diabetes. Clones were sequenced by immunoSEQ multiplex PCR, and TCRdb holds only the in-frame ones, with some missing. The table records tens of thousands of clones, around 32% of them present only once. Sample: stem cell memory CD4+ T cells from blood. These receptors came from a woman in her late teens or twenties in good health. Both conserved end residues are part of each CDR3. A D gene is named only where the DNA matches it firmly. Some rows mark clone size as missing; the rest say once, few, many or name a class of expanded clone.

-,TRBV18,-,TRBJ2-3,TGTGCCAGCTCACCGCTGGGGACTTACTCTAGCACAGATACGCAGTATTTT,CASSPLGTYSSTDTQYF
few,TRBV11-2,-,TRBJ2-1,TGTGCCAGCAGCTTAGAGGGGCCGCTCAATGAGCAGTTCTTC,CASSLEGPLNEQFF
few,TRBV6-5,-,TRBJ2-7,TGTGCCAGCAGTTACCGACTAGGCCGAGATTACGAGCAGTACTTC,CASSYRLGRDYEQYF
few,TRBV7-9,-,TRBJ1-2,TGTGCCAGCAACCCCCCAGGAGAGGGACTTTTAGGAGGCTACACCTTC,CASNPPGEGLLGGYTF
few,TRBV2,-,TRBJ2-7,TGTGCCAGCAGTGGGGCCTTCCGGTACGAGCAGTACTTC,CASSGAFRYEQYF
few,TRBV9,TRBD2,TRBJ2-4,TGTGCCAGCAGCGAGACTAGCGGGGGAAACATTCAGTACTTC,CASSETSGGNIQYF
-,TRBV6-1,TRBD2,TRBJ2-5,TGTGCCAGCAGCACACTAGCGGGAAGTGAGACCCAGTACTTC,CASSTLAGSETQYF
-,TRBV6-6,-,TRBJ2-6,TGTGCCAGCAGCCGCGTTGGGGCCAACGTCCTGACTTTC,CASSRVGANVLTF
-,TRBV30,TRBD1,TRBJ1-5,TGTGCCTGGAGTGATCCAACAGGGGGCCGTCAGCCCCAGCATTTT,CAWSDPTGGRQPQHF
-,TRBV30,-,TRBJ2-1,TGTGCCTGGAGCGGGGCGGGACGCGCCTACAATGAGCAGTTCTTC,CAWSGAGRAYNEQFF
few,TRBV9,TRBD1,TRBJ1-2,TGTGCCAGCAGCGTAGGGGGACAGGGCCGCGATGGCTACACCTTC,CASSVGGQGRDGYTF
-,TRBV27,TRBD2,TRBJ2-7,TGTGCCAGCAGTTTACTCGGCGGGAGGGGCTCCTACGAGCAGTACTTC,CASSLLGGRGSYEQYF
-,TRBV7-2,-,TRBJ1-5,TGTGCCAGCAGCCTACAGGGTGAACAGCCCCAGCATTTT,CASSLQGEQPQHF
-,TRBV5-1,TRBD2,TRBJ2-1,TGCGCCAGCAGCTTGGGGGACTCCCGGGGGGATGAGCAGTTCTTC,CASSLGDSRGDEQFF
-,TRBV30,TRBD2,TRBJ2-3,TGTGCCTGGATAGCGGGAGGAATTATCGGCACAGATACGCAGTATTTT,CAWIAGGIIGTDTQYF
-,TRBV6-5,-,TRBJ1-2,TGTGCCAGCAGTGACCCACAGGGTTCCTATGGCTACACCTTC,CASSDPQGSYGYTF
-,TRBV7-3,TRBD1,TRBJ1-1,TGTGCCAGCAGCTACACGACAGGGGGCGGTGGGGGAGCTTTCTTT,CASSYTTGGGGGAFF
-,TRBV6-1,TRBD2,TRBJ2-1,TGTGCCAGCAGTGAAATGGCGGTTAGCGGGGGACTCGGTGAGCAGTTCTTC,CASSEMAVSGGLGEQFF
few,TRBV7-2,TRBD1,TRBJ2-7,TGTGCCAGCAGCTTCACCGGGACAGGGGGCTACGAGCAGTACTTC,CASSFTGTGGYEQYF
-,TRBV6-6,-,TRBJ2-3,TGTGCCAGCAACAAAGACACAGATACGCAGTATTTT,CASNKDTDTQYF
few,TRBV7-2,TRBD2,TRBJ2-2,TGTGCCAGCAGCTCATTCGGACTAGCGGGAGTCAGGAACACCGGGGAGCTGTTTTTT,CASSSFGLAGVRNTGELFF
few,TRBV4-3,-,TRBJ1-1,TGCGCCAGCAGCCAAGGGACAGCGAACACTGAAGCTTTCTTT,CASSQGTANTEAFF
-,TRBV10-3,TRBD2,TRBJ2-3,TGTGCCAGTGGCGGGGGGTCCACTAGCACAGATACGCAGTATTTT,CASGGGSTSTDTQYF
-,TRBV5-1,-,TRBJ2-1,TGCGCCAGCAGCCTACAGGTTTACAATGAGCAGTTCTTC,CASSLQVYNEQFF
-,TRBV7-2,TRBD2,TRBJ2-5,TGTGCCAGCAGCGGGACTAGCGGGAAAGAGACCCAGTACTTC,CASSGTSGKETQYF
-,TRBV7-8,TRBD1,TRBJ1-6,TGTGCCAGCAGCTTAGCGGACTACGCCCCCGGGACAGTGGGAAATAATTCACCCCTCCACTTT,CASSLADYAPGTVGNNSPLHF
-,TRBV6-5,TRBD2,TRBJ2-2,TGTGCCAGCAGTTACCAGACTAGCGGGGTGGGGGGGGAGCTGTTTTTT,CASSYQTSGVGGELFF
few,TRBV5-6,-,TRBJ1-6,TGTGCCAGCGGGGCGGGGAATAATTCACCCCTCCACTTT,CASGAGNNSPLHF
few,TRBV25-1,-,TRBJ2-1,TGTGCCAGCAGTGAAGTTTCCGGGACTGGGGGTTCCAACAATGAGCAGTTCTTC,CASSEVSGTGGSNNEQFF
few,TRBV27,-,TRBJ1-4,TGTGCCAGCAGGGGGAGGCAAAATGAAAAACTGTTTTTT,CASRGRQNEKLFF
-,TRBV30,TRBD1,TRBJ1-2,TGTGCCTGGGGGCCTCAAGGGGGCAGGGGCTACACCTTC,CAWGPQGGRGYTF
few,TRBV7-6,TRBD1,TRBJ2-3,TGTGCCAGCAGCTTAAAGGGACAGAAGACAGATACGCAGTATTTT,CASSLKGQKTDTQYF
-,TRBV5-1,-,TRBJ2-5,TGCGCCAGCAGCCGACTAAAAGAGACCCAGTACTTC,CASSRLKETQYF
-,TRBV5-5,-,TRBJ2-2,TGTGCCAGCAGCGTACCCCCGGGACTGGCGAACACCGGGGAGCTGTTTTTT,CASSVPPGLANTGELFF
-,TRBV13,-,TRBJ1-1,TGTGCCAGCAGCTTTGGGGACATAAACACTGAAGCTTTCTTT,CASSFGDINTEAFF
-,TRBV30,TRBD1,TRBJ1-2,TGTGCCTGTGGGGGGACAGCGATATCTTATGGCTACACCTTC,CACGGTAISYGYTF
-,TRBV19,-,TRBJ2-5,TGTGCCAGTAGCATGACAGGCGCACAAGAGACCCAGTACTTC,CASSMTGAQETQYF
-,TRBV13,-,TRBJ2-2,TGTGCCAGCAGCTCCAGGGTAACCGGGGAGCTGTTTTTT,CASSSRVTGELFF
-,TRBV19,TRBD1,TRBJ2-3,TGTGCCAGTAGTCCTCCACGGGACAGGGAACGATATACGCAGTATTTT,CASSPPRDRERYTQYF
-,TRBV11-3,-,TRBJ2-7,TGTGCCAGCAGCGCCGGGACTGACTCCTACGAGCAGTACTTC,CASSAGTDSYEQYF
-,TRBV29-1,TRBD1,TRBJ2-1,TGCAGCGTCTCCCCGGGACAGGGGACCTACAATGAGCAGTTCTTC,CSVSPGQGTYNEQFF
few,TRBV7-9,-,TRBJ1-6,TGTGCCAGCAGCCGCAGGGAGGGAGAAAATTCACCCCTCCACTTT,CASSRREGENSPLHF
few,TRBV10-3,TRBD1,TRBJ2-5,TGTGCCATCAGTGACAGGGGGTATGGGACCCAGTACTTC,CAISDRGYGTQYF
many,TRBV29-1,-,TRBJ2-1,TGCAGCGTGACTTGGGGGAGGGGGAACAATGAGCAGTTCTTC,CSVTWGRGNNEQFF
few,TRBV7-3,-,TRBJ2-2,TGTGCCAGCAGCTTAAAGGGGTTTGGGGCAGGAACCGGGGAGCTGTTTTTT,CASSLKGFGAGTGELFF
-,TRBV5-1,-,TRBJ1-1,TGCGCCAGCAGCTCAGGACAGAACACTGAAGCTTTCTTT,CASSSGQNTEAFF
few,TRBV7-9,-,TRBJ1-2,TGTGCCAGCAGCTCCCGTGACAGGTTCCCAGATGGCTACACCTTC,CASSSRDRFPDGYTF
-,TRBV4-2,TRBD2,TRBJ2-5,TGTGCCAGCAGCCAAGGCCTAGCGGGAAGACGCCAAGAGACCCAGTACTTC,CASSQGLAGRRQETQYF